The rows below give T cell receptor beta chains drawn from one sample of a study of cytomegalovirus exposure and HLA in healthy donors. The repertoire was sequenced with immunoSEQ multiplex PCR; TCRdb's copy has only in-frame clones and lacks some. The table shows about 170,000 clones, with about 79% occurring only once. Sequencing was carried out using PBMCs. The receptors stem from a man aged 40-49 years in good health and CMV-seropositive. The CDR3 runs from the conserved cysteine through the conserved F or W. A D gene is named only where the DNA matches it firmly. Only some rows state a clone size, as once, few, many or a class for expanded clones.

clone_size,d_call,j_call,v_call,cdr3_nt,cdr3_aa
once,TRBD2,TRBJ2-7,TRBV5-1,TGCGCCAGCAGCTTGGGTTTTAGCGGGAGGGCCATCGGCGAGCAGTACTTC,CASSLGFSGRAIGEQYF
.,TRBD2,TRBJ2-7,TRBV6-5,TGTGCCAGCAGTTACCCGCCGGGGGGTCGGTACGAGCAGTACTTC,CASSYPPGGRYEQYF
.,.,TRBJ2-1,TRBV7-9,TGTGCCAGCAGCTGGTCGGTGAGCTCCTACAATGAGCAGTTCTTC,CASSWSVSSYNEQFF
.,.,TRBJ2-3,TRBV28,TGTGCCAGCAGGGGAGCCACAGATACGCAGTATTTT,CASRGATDTQYF
.,.,TRBJ2-1,TRBV18,TGTGCCAGCTCACCATACGAGTTGGAGCGGGCCTACAATGAGCAGTTCTTC,CASSPYELERAYNEQFF
.,TRBD1,TRBJ2-7,TRBV10-2,TGCGCCAGCACAAACCTGGCCTTGACAGGGGACGAGCAGTACTTC,CASTNLALTGDEQYF
.,.,TRBJ2-7,TRBV7-2,TGTGCCAGCAGCTTAGCAGGCGCAGGGTCTCCCTACGAGCAGTACTTC,CASSLAGAGSPYEQYF
.,.,TRBJ2-2,TRBV6-4,TGTGCCAGCAGTGACTGGGAGAACGGGGAGCTGTTTTTT,CASSDWENGELFF
.,.,TRBJ2-7,TRBV12-5,TGTGCTAGTGGTTTGGTACCGCGGTCCTACGAGCAGTACTTC,CASGLVPRSYEQYF
few,.,TRBJ1-6,TRBV27,TGTGCCAGCGCGAGCTCCTATAATTCACCCCTCCACTTT,CASASSYNSPLHF
.,.,TRBJ1-4,TRBV19,TGTGCCAGTAGTATGTGGGGCGACAGAAGTGATGAAAAACTGTTTTTT,CASSMWGDRSDEKLFF
.,TRBD1,TRBJ2-7,TRBV19,TGTGCCAGTAGTCCAACAGGGGGCAGCGGCGAGCAGTACTTC,CASSPTGGSGEQYF
.,.,TRBJ1-1,TRBV7-3,TGTGCCAGCAGCACAGGGATGAACACTGAAGCTTTCTTT,CASSTGMNTEAFF
.,.,TRBJ1-6,TRBV6-6,TGTGCCAGCAGCTCGAATTCACCCCTCCACTTT,CASSSNSPLHF
.,.,TRBJ2-1,TRBV6-1,TGTGCCAGCAGTGAACAACGGACAGTGTTCTTC,CASSEQRTVFF
.,.,TRBJ1-5,TRBV25-1,TGTGCCAGCAGTGAATCCCACTTCCCCTTCAATCAGCCCCAGCATTTT,CASSESHFPFNQPQHF
.,.,TRBJ2-1,TRBV2,TGTGCCAGCATGAGAGGGAGCTCCTACAATGAGCAGTTCTTC,CASMRGSSYNEQFF